Included here is one TCR delta chain sequence, with context. What it recognizes is unknown. The sorted cells were CD3+ Vdelta1+ Vdelta2- thymocytes from alphabeta-depleted thymus. These data are taken from a study of Vδ1+ human thymocytes. Study-level findings and limits: In the thymus, TRG and TRD repertoires looked highly polyclonal with Gaussian CDR3 lengths. Unlike peripheral blood Vdelta1+ controls, thymic delta-chain sequences included 20% to 25% Vdelta2 and few Vdelta3.

Sequences come from RNA converted to cDNA by reverse transcription. CDR3 amplicons came from multiplex PCR with pooled V-gene forward and constant-region reverse primers. TCRdb called clones anew from the multiplex PCR reads with CATT. The data contain about 75,000 delta-chain clones, approximately 34% of them singletons. CDR1 is TSWWSYY, CDR2 QGS, per germline. The CDR3 runs 18 residues. V shed 0 bases and J shed 0 bases, with 17 bases lying between them. The J gene is TRDJ1, the V gene TRDV1; D may be TRDD3 (6 bases). This receptor was taken from a boy younger than two who had congenital heart surgery. Material for sequencing was Vdelta1+ gamma-delta thymocytes from the thymus. The subset: FACS-sorted CD3+ TCRalphabeta- TCRVdelta1+ TCRVdelta2- thymocytes. The CDR3 sequence is CALGELQHVRGYTDKLIF. The CDR3 DNA is TGTGCTCTTGGGGAACTTCAACATGTTAGGGGATACACCGATAAACTCATCTTT.